The 6 T cell receptor beta chains below come from one sample, sequenced in a study of blood T cell repertoires in COVID-19. This table comes from immunoSEQ multiplex PCR, and its TCRdb copy is limited to in-frame clones, with some not included. The sample includes 150,000 to 200,000 clones, roughly nine tenths of them seen just once. The material sequenced was peripheral blood. These receptors were obtained from a woman between 55 and 75 years old with COVID-19, enrolled during active disease.

This clone was detected only once. V is TRBV12-5 and J is TRBJ2-2; D is perhaps TRBD1 (6 bases). V was shortened by 2 bases and J by 1 base, with 14 bases between the two germline ends. CDR3 length: 17 residues. Germline assignment: CDR1 LGHNT and CDR2 FRNRAP. CDR3 region: CASGLTYRVGNTGELFF. The CDR3 DNA is TGTGCTAGTGGTTTGACCTACAGGGTTGGGAACACCGGGGAGCTGTTTTTT. Using reference TRBV12-5 and TRBJ2-2 for the parts outside the CDR3, the full variable domain is DARVTQTPRHKVTEMGQEVTMRCQPILGHNTVFWYRQTMMQGLELLAYFRNRAPLDDSGMPKDRFSAEMPDATLATLKIQPSEPRDSAVYFCASGLTYRVGNTGELFFGEGSRLTVL.

J is TRBJ1-2 and V is TRBV5-4; 7 nucleotides align to TRBD1. Germline loops: CDR1 SGHNT, CDR2 YYREEE (reference sequence). The CDR3 is 15 residues long. The ends lost 4 bases at V and 14 bases at J; junction bases unmatched: 20. CDR3 DNA sequence: TGTGCCAGCAGCCCCGGTGCCAGGGACCGATCAGGGGGGACCTTC. This codes for CASSPGARDRSGGTF. The full variable domain, in which reference TRBV5-4 and TRBJ1-2 provide the parts outside the CDR3, is ETGVTQSPTHLIKTRGQQVTLRCSSQSGHNTVSWYQQALGQGPQFIFQYYREEENGRGNFPPRFSGLQFPNYSSELNVNALELDDSALYLCASSPGARDRSGGTFGSGTRLTVV.

The DNA of the CDR3 is TGTGCCAGCAGCCATTTCGGCCGGGGCTACGAGCAGTACTTC. Protein sequence: CASSHFGRGYEQYF. This sequence joins TRBV3-1 (or the pseudogene TRBV3-2) and TRBJ2-7; tentative D call: TRBD2 (5 bases). CDR1 is LGHDT, CDR2 YNNKEL, per germline (reference sequence). V lost 3 bases, J lost 3 bases, and 12 bases lay in between. The CDR3 loop spans 14 amino acids.

The gene calls are TRBV27 and TRBJ1-1; D might be TRBD1 (6 bases). The V gene's germline CDR1 is MNHEY and CDR2 SMNVEV (reference sequence). This CDR3 spans 13 amino acids. V was cut by 5 bases and J by 9 bases, with 16 bases left in between. This CDR3 reads CASSPGGPTKAFF. The CDR3 region has the DNA TGTGCCAGCAGTCCGGGGGGCCCTACCAAAGCTTTCTTT.

The rearrangement uses TRBV7-2 and TRBJ1-4; perhaps TRBD1 as D (6 bases). The length of the CDR3 is 15 residues. V shed 4 bases and J shed 8 bases, with 17 bases lying between them. Per the germline V gene, CDR1 is SGHTA and CDR2 is FQGNSA. The CDR3 protein is CASSSRTVRGEKLFF. In DNA form, the CDR3 reads TGTGCCAGCAGCTCCCGGACAGTCCGGGGAGAAAAACTGTTTTTT. Full variable domain (missing parts from reference TRBV7-2 and TRBJ1-4): GAGVSQSPSNKVTEKGKDVELRCDPISGHTALYWYRQSLGQGLEFLIYFQGNSAPDKSGLPSDRFSAERTGGSVSTLTIQRTQQEDSAVYLCASSSRTVRGEKLFFGSGTQLSVL.

The chain employs TRBV11-3 and TRBJ1-1; D possibly corresponds to TRBD1 (5 bases). The CDR3 contains 14 residues. Per the germline V gene, CDR1 is SGHNT and CDR2 is YENEEA. Trimming removed 5 bases from V and 1 base from J, with 11 bases in between. Written as DNA, the CDR3 is TGTGCCAGCAGCATCCAGGGTACGAACACTGAAGCTTTCTTT. Encoded protein: CASSIQGTNTEAFF.